These T cell receptor beta chains were read from a single sample in a study of preoperative IRX-2 immunotherapy in early breast cancer. Assay used: immunoSEQ multiplex PCR; TCRdb lists only in-frame clones, some missing. Seen here are approximately 15,000 clones, roughly 93% observed once, and the top ten hold approximately 31%. Sampling was performed from a patient treated with IRX-2 immunotherapy. The receptor set was obtained from a human donor with breast cancer. The CDR3 runs from the conserved cysteine through the conserved F or W. A D gene is named only where the DNA matches it firmly. Size tells how often a clone was seen (once, few, many) or the class of an expanded clone, and some rows leave it out.

abundance: NA; d_gene: NA; v_gene: TRBV19; j_gene: TRBJ1-1; CDR3aa: CASSWGEFTEAFF; CDR3nt: TGTGCCAGTAGCTGGGGGGAGTTCACTGAAGCTTTCTTT
abundance: NA; d_gene: NA; v_gene: TRBV29-1; j_gene: TRBJ1-2; CDR3aa: CSGGDAYGYTF; CDR3nt: TGCAGCGGGGGGGACGCATATGGCTACACCTTC
abundance: NA; d_gene: NA; v_gene: TRBV19; j_gene: TRBJ2-6; CDR3aa: CASSMGASGANVLTF; CDR3nt: TGTGCCAGTAGTATGGGAGCCTCTGGGGCCAACGTCCTGACTTTC
abundance: NA; d_gene: NA; v_gene: TRBV6-6; j_gene: TRBJ1-2; CDR3aa: CASSSLGVDYGYTF; CDR3nt: TGTGCCAGCAGTTCCCTGGGGGTCGACTATGGCTACACCTTC
abundance: NA; d_gene: NA; v_gene: TRBV19; j_gene: TRBJ2-3; CDR3aa: CASSIFGFSDTQYF; CDR3nt: TGTGCCAGTAGTATCTTCGGGTTTTCAGATACGCAGTATTTT
abundance: NA; d_gene: NA; v_gene: TRBV27; j_gene: TRBJ2-1; CDR3aa: CASSERQGGNEQFF; CDR3nt: TGTGCCAGCAGTGAAAGGCAGGGTGGGAATGAGCAGTTCTTC
abundance: NA; d_gene: NA; v_gene: TRBV11-2; j_gene: TRBJ2-5; CDR3aa: CASSLGETQYF; CDR3nt: TGTGCCAGCAGCTTAGGGGAGACCCAGTACTTC
abundance: few; d_gene: NA; v_gene: TRBV27; j_gene: TRBJ2-7; CDR3aa: CASSSSLHPGYEQYF; CDR3nt: TGTGCCAGCAGCTCTTCACTCCACCCAGGCTACGAGCAGTACTTC
abundance: NA; d_gene: NA; v_gene: TRBV7-9; j_gene: TRBJ2-1; CDR3aa: CASSSVGLPKGNEQFF; CDR3nt: TGTGCCAGCAGCTCGGTGGGGCTACCCAAGGGAAATGAGCAGTTCTTC
abundance: NA; d_gene: TRBD2; v_gene: TRBV5-1; j_gene: TRBJ2-3; CDR3aa: CASRPGGREHSNLGFPF; CDR3nt: TGCGCCAGCAGGCCGGGGGGGAGAGAGCACAGCAACTTGGGCTTCCCTTTT
abundance: NA; d_gene: NA; v_gene: TRBV7-3; j_gene: TRBJ2-1; CDR3aa: CASSLSATEYNEQFF; CDR3nt: TGTGCCAGCAGCTTGTCGGCAACTGAATACAATGAGCAGTTCTTC
abundance: NA; d_gene: NA; v_gene: TRBV6-5; j_gene: TRBJ1-1; CDR3aa: CASSYIGGGGTEAFF; CDR3nt: TGTGCCAGCAGTTACATCGGAGGCGGAGGCACTGAAGCTTTCTTT
abundance: NA; d_gene: NA; v_gene: TRBV19; j_gene: TRBJ1-5; CDR3aa: CASTERGLSNQPQHF; CDR3nt: TGTGCCAGTACAGAAAGGGGTTTAAGCAATCAGCCCCAGCATTTT
abundance: NA; d_gene: TRBD2; v_gene: TRBV4-1; j_gene: TRBJ2-3; CDR3aa: CASSRSGGTTDTQYF; CDR3nt: TGCGCCAGCAGCCGTTCCGGGGGGACCACAGATACGCAGTATTTT
abundance: NA; d_gene: NA; v_gene: TRBV5-1; j_gene: TRBJ1-5; CDR3aa: CASSLGGSNQPQHF; CDR3nt: TGCGCCAGCAGCTTAGGGGGTAGCAATCAGCCCCAGCATTTT
abundance: NA; d_gene: NA; v_gene: TRBV19; j_gene: TRBJ2-5; CDR3aa: CASSIMRGETQYF; CDR3nt: TGTGCCAGTAGTATCATGAGGGGAGAGACCCAGTACTTC
abundance: NA; d_gene: NA; v_gene: TRBV19; j_gene: TRBJ2-3; CDR3aa: CASSIGPGGNTDTQYF; CDR3nt: TGTGCCAGTAGTATAGGACCAGGAGGAAACACAGATACGCAGTATTTT
abundance: few; d_gene: NA; v_gene: TRBV5-4; j_gene: TRBJ1-6; CDR3aa: CASSPDGRSPLHF; CDR3nt: TGTGCCAGCAGCCCCGACGGTAGATCACCCCTCCACTTT
abundance: NA; d_gene: NA; v_gene: TRBV18; j_gene: TRBJ2-6; CDR3aa: CASSTSPGSGANVLTF; CDR3nt: TGTGCCAGCTCAACGAGCCCAGGGTCTGGGGCCAACGTCCTGACTTTC
abundance: NA; d_gene: TRBD1; v_gene: TRBV9; j_gene: TRBJ1-3; CDR3aa: CASSGRAGTAGATIYF; CDR3nt: TGTGCCAGCAGCGGACGCGCCGGGACAGCCGGTGCCACCATATATTTT
abundance: NA; d_gene: NA; v_gene: TRBV28; j_gene: TRBJ1-1; CDR3aa: CASSLAQGRGEAFF; CDR3nt: TGTGCCAGCAGTTTGGCCCAGGGGCGGGGTGAAGCTTTCTTT
abundance: NA; d_gene: NA; v_gene: TRBV2; j_gene: TRBJ2-2; CDR3aa: CASSKEDYLFPGELFF; CDR3nt: TGTGCCAGCAGTAAAGAGGACTACCTCTTCCCCGGGGAGCTGTTTTTT
abundance: once; d_gene: NA; v_gene: TRBV18; j_gene: TRBJ1-1; CDR3aa: CASSPYTGNTEAFF; CDR3nt: TGTGCCAGCTCACCGTATACTGGGAACACTGAAGCTTTCTTT
abundance: NA; d_gene: NA; v_gene: TRBV19; j_gene: TRBJ1-1; CDR3aa: CASSLEGSASRAFF; CDR3nt: TGTGCCAGTAGTCTCGAGGGGTCGGCTTCTAGAGCTTTCTTT
abundance: NA; d_gene: NA; v_gene: TRBV29-1; j_gene: TRBJ1-1; CDR3aa: CSVVKFTEAFF; CDR3nt: TGCAGCGTTGTCAAGTTCACTGAAGCTTTCTTT
abundance: NA; d_gene: NA; v_gene: TRBV6-1; j_gene: TRBJ1-6; CDR3aa: CASSEDGGRSSYNSPLHF; CDR3nt: TGTGCCAGCAGTGAAGACGGTGGCAGGAGCTCCTATAATTCACCCCTCCACTTT
abundance: NA; d_gene: TRBD1; v_gene: TRBV29-1; j_gene: TRBJ2-3; CDR3aa: CSVGLTGGTGTDTQYF; CDR3nt: TGCAGCGTTGGGCTCACAGGGGGTACGGGCACAGATACGCAGTATTTT
abundance: NA; d_gene: NA; v_gene: TRBV19; j_gene: TRBJ2-3; CDR3aa: CASSTRKTDTQYF; CDR3nt: TGTGCCAGTAGTACCCGGAAAACAGATACGCAGTATTTT
abundance: once; d_gene: TRBD2; v_gene: TRBV19; j_gene: TRBJ2-2; CDR3aa: CASSIHGGAGELFF; CDR3nt: TGTGCCAGTAGTATCCATGGGGGGGCCGGGGAGCTGTTTTTT
abundance: few; d_gene: TRBD1; v_gene: TRBV18; j_gene: TRBJ2-4; CDR3aa: CASSPQQGADIQYF; CDR3nt: TGTGCCAGCTCACCACAACAGGGGGCTGACATTCAGTACTTC
abundance: NA; d_gene: NA; v_gene: TRBV6-1; j_gene: TRBJ1-5; CDR3aa: CASSETGDNNQPQHF; CDR3nt: TGTGCCAGCAGTGAAACTGGGGACAATAATCAGCCCCAGCATTTT
abundance: NA; d_gene: TRBD2; v_gene: TRBV6-5; j_gene: TRBJ2-3; CDR3aa: CAASSEAGGTDTQYF; CDR3nt: TGTGCCGCGTCCTCGGAGGCGGGGGGAACAGATACGCAGTATTTT
abundance: NA; d_gene: NA; v_gene: TRBV6-1; j_gene: TRBJ1-2; CDR3aa: CASSAPHWGGDYGYTF; CDR3nt: TGTGCCAGCAGTGCCCCTCACTGGGGCGGAGACTATGGCTACACCTTC
abundance: NA; d_gene: TRBD1; v_gene: TRBV7-6; j_gene: TRBJ2-1; CDR3aa: CASSPGVGQGNEQFF; CDR3nt: TGTGCCAGCAGCCCCGGGGTCGGACAGGGCAATGAGCAGTTCTTC
abundance: NA; d_gene: NA; v_gene: TRBV9; j_gene: TRBJ1-2; CDR3aa: CASSADSLGYGYTF; CDR3nt: TGTGCCAGCAGCGCGGACAGTTTAGGCTATGGCTACACCTTC
abundance: NA; d_gene: NA; v_gene: TRBV7-9; j_gene: TRBJ2-7; CDR3aa: CASSPPGGTSYEQYF; CDR3nt: TGTGCCAGCTCCCCCCCTGGAGGGACGAGCTACGAGCAGTACTTC
abundance: NA; d_gene: TRBD1; v_gene: TRBV11-3; j_gene: TRBJ2-3; CDR3aa: CASSLPGQGTDTQYF; CDR3nt: TGTGCCAGCAGCCTTCCGGGACAGGGCACAGATACGCAGTATTTT
abundance: NA; d_gene: NA; v_gene: TRBV7-8; j_gene: TRBJ2-2; CDR3aa: CASSPGLITGELFF; CDR3nt: TGTGCCAGCAGCCCGGGACTCATCACCGGGGAGCTGTTTTTT
abundance: NA; d_gene: TRBD1; v_gene: TRBV4-1; j_gene: TRBJ2-6; CDR3aa: CASSQTGTGKPGANVLTF; CDR3nt: TGCGCCAGCAGCCAAACCGGGACAGGTAAACCTGGGGCCAACGTCCTGACTTTC
abundance: NA; d_gene: NA; v_gene: TRBV10-3; j_gene: TRBJ1-1; CDR3aa: CAISVVGGRETEAFF; CDR3nt: TGTGCCATCAGTGTGGTTGGGGGGCGCGAAACTGAAGCTTTCTTT
abundance: NA; d_gene: TRBD1; v_gene: TRBV7-9; j_gene: TRBJ1-2; CDR3aa: CASTPAGGRDGYTF; CDR3nt: TGTGCCAGCACCCCTGCAGGGGGGCGCGATGGCTACACCTTC
abundance: NA; d_gene: NA; v_gene: TRBV28; j_gene: TRBJ1-1; CDR3aa: CASSSQLNTEAFF; CDR3nt: TGTGCCAGCAGTTCCCAGTTGAACACTGAAGCTTTCTTT
abundance: NA; d_gene: NA; v_gene: TRBV27; j_gene: TRBJ2-6; CDR3aa: CASSSGANVLTF; CDR3nt: TGTGCCAGTTCCTCTGGGGCCAACGTCCTGACTTTC
abundance: NA; d_gene: TRBD1; v_gene: TRBV29-1; j_gene: TRBJ2-3; CDR3aa: CSGRQGAKGSTDTQYF; CDR3nt: TGCAGCGGGCGACAGGGGGCTAAGGGAAGCACAGATACGCAGTATTTT
abundance: NA; d_gene: TRBD2; v_gene: TRBV7-3; j_gene: TRBJ2-5; CDR3aa: CASSALAGGGETQYF; CDR3nt: TGTGCCAGCAGCGCCCTAGCGGGGGGTGGTGAGACCCAGTACTTC
abundance: NA; d_gene: NA; v_gene: TRBV29-1; j_gene: TRBJ1-2; CDR3aa: CSVEGAAGAQGYGYTF; CDR3nt: TGCAGCGTTGAAGGGGCGGCAGGGGCGCAGGGGTATGGCTACACCTTC
abundance: NA; d_gene: NA; v_gene: TRBV11-2; j_gene: TRBJ1-5; CDR3aa: CASSSQNGQPQHF; CDR3nt: TGTGCCAGCAGCTCCCAAAACGGGCAGCCCCAGCATTTT
abundance: NA; d_gene: NA; v_gene: TRBV5-4; j_gene: TRBJ2-3; CDR3aa: CASTTPGTPGTDTQYF; CDR3nt: TGTGCCAGCACCACCCCCGGGACCCCCGGCACAGATACGCAGTATTTT
abundance: NA; d_gene: TRBD1; v_gene: TRBV30; j_gene: TRBJ1-5; CDR3aa: CAWDRGNQPQHF; CDR3nt: TGTGCCTGGGACAGGGGGAATCAGCCCCAGCATTTT
abundance: NA; d_gene: TRBD2; v_gene: TRBV18; j_gene: TRBJ2-1; CDR3aa: CASSPPGTSGGDEQFF; CDR3nt: TGTGCCAGCTCACCACCAGGGACTAGCGGGGGAGATGAGCAGTTCTTC
abundance: NA; d_gene: NA; v_gene: TRBV18; j_gene: TRBJ1-3; CDR3aa: CASSPVPGGNTIYF; CDR3nt: TGTGCCAGCTCTCCCGTCCCCGGTGGAAACACCATATATTTT
abundance: NA; d_gene: TRBD2; v_gene: TRBV7-2; j_gene: TRBJ2-1; CDR3aa: CASSFDMGGGYNEQFF; CDR3nt: TGTGCCAGCAGCTTCGATATGGGGGGGGGTTACAATGAGCAGTTCTTC
abundance: NA; d_gene: NA; v_gene: TRBV10-3; j_gene: TRBJ1-2; CDR3aa: CASTGGVANYGYTF; CDR3nt: TGTGCCTCCACCGGGGGGGTAGCTAACTATGGCTACACCTTC
abundance: once; d_gene: TRBD2; v_gene: TRBV19; j_gene: TRBJ2-5; CDR3aa: CASSIGLAGQETQYF; CDR3nt: TGTGCCAGTAGTATAGGACTAGCGGGCCAAGAGACCCAGTACTTC
abundance: NA; d_gene: NA; v_gene: TRBV4-1; j_gene: TRBJ2-1; CDR3aa: CASSQEVTMMDEQFF; CDR3nt: TGCGCCAGCAGCCAAGAGGTGACGATGATGGATGAGCAGTTCTTC